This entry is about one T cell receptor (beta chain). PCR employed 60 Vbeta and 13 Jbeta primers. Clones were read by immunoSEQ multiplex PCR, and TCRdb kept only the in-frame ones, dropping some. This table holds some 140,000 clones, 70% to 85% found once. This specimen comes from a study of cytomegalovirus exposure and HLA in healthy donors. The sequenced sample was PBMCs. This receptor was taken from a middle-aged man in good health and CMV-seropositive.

The CDR3 nucleotides read TGTGCCAGCAGCTTAACAAACGGACAGTACGTTATTTCCTACAATGAGCAGTTCTTC. Encoded protein: CASSLTNGQYVISYNEQFF. The V and J genes are TRBV7-9 and TRBJ2-1, with TRBD1 as a possible D gene (6 bases). With 2 bases removed from V and 1 base from J, the gap between germline ends came to 21 bases. Germline CDR1 and CDR2: SEHNR and FQNEAQ (reference sequence). The CDR3 covers 19 residues.